This T cell receptor beta chain stems from a study of blood T cell repertoires in COVID-19. On the study more broadly: Sources were T cells, B-cell-depleted T cells, or PBMCs; the material itself was cDNA or gDNA.

How the authors handled the data: Nucleated cell number was recorded as an estimate derived from reference gene primer amplification. The protocol was immunoSEQ multiplex PCR, while the TCRdb copy is restricted to in-frame clones and leaves out a portion. V, J and clone size were drawn from that table, and D and trimming were deduced from the DNA. The sample records 200,000 to 250,000 clones, roughly 80% being singletons. The germline V gene has CDR1 SNHLY and CDR2 FYNNEI. The CDR3 sequence is 14 residues long. V lost 6 bases to trimming and J lost 4 bases, with 10 bases between them. Recruits, aged roughly 18 to 95 years, lived in approximately 26 US areas. The study assigned cohorts using participant-reported clinical history.

This chain uses TRBV2 with TRBJ1-6, with D tentatively TRBD1 (6 bases). This receptor was obtained from a man aged 55 to 69 who had recovered from COVID-19. The source material was PBMCs or T cells enriched from blood (not recorded which). This CDR3 reads CASRQGQYNSPLHF. The CDR3 bases are TGTGCCAGCAGACAAGGACAGTATAATTCACCCCTCCACTTT.